This TCR beta chain was sequenced for a study of cytomegalovirus exposure and HLA in healthy donors (dated by TCRdb to the late 2010s). About the full investigation: An earlier analysis of 550 to 700 of the donors reported approximately 300 Gb of sequence data and 120 million or so unique TCR beta sequences from 150 million to 200 million T cells. Approximately 310 gigabases of sequencing data and roughly 90 million unique TCR sequences were included in an early release covering about 620 HLA-typed donors. Among the roughly 430 genotyped donors, approximately 76% belonged to the genetic ancestry cluster associated with self-reported Caucasian donors. The study was designed to test whether signatures of past pathogen exposure could be identified by cataloging public T cell receptors. The T cell repertoires of 666 subjects were profiled by immunosequencing and related to cytomegalovirus serostatus. A separate validation cohort of approximately 130 different subjects was used in addition to the roughly 720-subject first cohort. To predict cytomegalovirus infection status, the study combined high-throughput TCR immunosequencing, statistical association of individual TCRs with disease status, and machine learning. A later analysis re-examined previously published TCR beta repertoires from more than 550 donors and added high-resolution HLA genotyping to investigate patterns of TCR occurrence. The later analysis used no new phenotypic data to find candidate immune exposures, relying instead on TCR beta sequences and their occurrence across donors. An earlier analysis of approximately 500 of the donors applied high-throughput TCR beta sequencing to assess whether each TCR beta V gene segment acted as functional or pseudogenic. Donor age, sex, ethnicity and CMV serostatus were compiled alongside the repertoire data. Genome-wide SNP genotypes for about 55% of the roughly 670 donors were used in a later genetic analysis, which treated that subset as a discovery cohort. All discovery cohort repertoires had been generated on a single sequencing platform. Both class I and class II loci were covered by HLA typing, at four-digit resolution. The number of typed donors differed by locus: 629-630 for A, B, C, DRB1 and DQB1; 500 to 550 for DQA1; approximately 600 for DPA1; and 400 to 480 for DPB1. Four or five DR-DQ haplotypes were handled as single units for association and clustering, since linkage in the cohort was strong. On average, 235,054 unique TCR beta nucleotide sequences were sequenced per donor among a few hundred genotyped donors of the cohort, with 15% to 20% of those sequences being non-productive. Points the paper makes about the study in general: Three of the identified cytomegalovirus-associated TCR beta chains were confirmed in vitro to be specific for cytomegalovirus antigens. A further reported finding was that TCR beta sequences accurately predicted the HLA-A and HLA-B alleles for most subjects in the first cohort. The sequencing pipeline was judged likely to have produced a cluster of highly shared sequence variants as a technical artifact. A later analysis reported that several top co-occurrence clusters appeared linked to parvovirus B19, influenza, CMV and Epstein-Barr virus. A later genetic analysis reported fewer N-insertions in productive TCRs among donors in an Asian-associated ancestry cluster than the roughly 670-donor mean. Most CMV-associated TCR beta chains appeared to be HLA-restricted in a later analysis, and the HLA associations seemed to be driven largely by CMV exposure. Specific HLA alleles were associated with 15,000 to 20,000 TCR beta sequences at a false discovery rate of 0.05 in a later analysis. Assigning TCR associations to individual alleles was difficult when HLA alleles, especially DR and DQ, strongly co-occurred. The classifier was reported to diagnose cytomegalovirus status with high specificity and sensitivity in both the original cohort and the validation cohort. Because HLA typing was unavailable for some donors at each locus, only the typed subset was used in association tests. It was suggested by the authors that the approach could potentially be generalized to other disease states and immunological phenotypes. In an earlier analysis of a few hundred of the donors, most TCR beta V segments were observed in productive rearrangements about 90% or about 30% of the time, broadly matching IMGT annotations. Most TCR sequences were observed very rarely across donors, whereas some public TCRs were present in many individuals. CMV serostatus was the only immune exposure information available for the cohort. Linkage disequilibrium might explain the correlated functional status among segregating V segments, but an unknown experimental factor could not be ruled out. A later genetic analysis associated a missense DCLRE1C variant with V-gene and J-gene trimming of TCR beta chains, and an independent cohort replicated the association. Sequencing depth was assumed to be roughly uniform across donors in the presence/absence analyses, though that assumption may not hold. In a later analysis, HLA-associated TCR beta chains were found to be more clonally expanded and to have lower generation probabilities than equally common non-associated chains. The earlier analysis of around 600 of the donors excluded some 15 rarely observed V segments, including chromosome 9 orphons, because counts were too low. The study listed 150 to 200 TCR beta chains as associated with cytomegalovirus. The cohort was sequenced for TCR beta chains only, and without alpha or paired-chain data the features that could be detected were limited. According to a later analysis, TCR association rates differed among HLA loci, with DRB1 alleles showing the most associated TCRs and HLA-C alleles showing the fewest.

In total, roughly 710 healthy bone marrow donors made up the cohort. At the time of sampling, all cohort members were nominally healthy, though unrecorded immune exposures were likely present. The donor was CMV seronegative and was included in the group of hundreds of seronegative cohort members. A peripheral blood sample was provided by each donor, and peripheral blood mononuclear cells were used for TCR beta sequencing. Genomic DNA extraction from the blood cell samples was performed with the Qiagen DNeasy Blood Extraction Kit. To prepare the library, the immunoSEQ multiplex PCR assay was applied. A mixture of 60 forward primers for TCR Vbeta segments and 13 reverse primers for TCR Jbeta segments was used in the multiplex PCR. The CDR3 region of rearranged TCR beta genes was amplified from genomic DNA with a multiplex PCR assay. Amplified TCR beta libraries were sequenced as 87-base-pair reads on the Illumina HiSeq System. In the paper's pipeline: A later analysis tallied 80 million to 95 million unique TCR beta chains across the 700 or so repertoires, and some 10 million of those chains were shared by two or more donors. A nearest-neighbor algorithm error-corrected the raw reads and collapsed the reads into unique sequences, merging closely related sequences to remove PCR and sequencing errors. Alignment of CDR3 sequences to IMGT reference sequences was used to assign V, D and J gene segments. Each retained sequence needed at least a six-nucleotide match to both a V gene segment and a J gene segment. A rearrangement was called productive if the CDR3 had no stop codons and remained in frame with V and J, and every other rearrangement was called non-productive. Following IMGT convention, CDR3 was defined as the stretch from the second conserved V-encoded cysteine up to the conserved J-encoded phenylalanine. Sequences without an unambiguous match to a single V gene segment were excluded from the earlier analysis of 450 to 650 of the donors. In an earlier analysis of 587 of the donors, V segments were called functional above 56.7% productive rearrangements and were called segregating when the between-donor standard deviation exceeded 5%. To diagnose cytomegalovirus status from the catalog of TCR beta chain sequences, a statistical classification framework was built. In a later analysis, V and J genes were assigned by comparing TCR nucleotide sequences against IMGT/GENE-DB human TR gene sequences. A later analysis assigned CDR3 sequences and most-parsimonious VDJ recombination scenarios with the TCRdist pipeline. A later analysis defined each TCR beta chain by its CDR3 amino acid sequence plus V-gene family, and excluded reads lacking a unique V-gene family. A later analysis removed 550 to 700 highly shared, low-generation-probability nucleotide sequences to deal with suspected cross-contamination and a sequencing artifact. In a later analysis, a clonal expansion index for each public chain was calculated from normalized within-repertoire ranks of inferred template counts. A later analysis computed generation probabilities with a VDJ recombination model fitted to out-of-frame rearrangements, and checked the results against IGoR. In a later analysis, TCR-TCR, TCR-HLA and TCR-CMV co-occurrence was scored with hypergeometric tests, and a repertoire-size bias correction was applied to TCR pairs. False discovery rates were estimated in a later analysis by permuting HLA or CMV assignments 20 times. In a later analysis, co-occurring TCRs were grouped using DBSCAN, and TCRdist sequence similarity was added for clustering within HLA-allele-positive subsets. Repertoires with fewer than 30,000 or more than 120,000 public chains, plus five repertoires with anomalous nucleotide sharing, were excluded from co-occurrence clustering. In its TCRdb copy, this immuneACCESS table keeps in-frame sequences only and misses some clones. Where compared with another copy, unresolved V genes explain less than half of these, and the others have no known cause. That table gives V, J and clone size, and the DNA gave D and trimming. Recorded for this sample are around 250,000 clones; 92% of them occurred a single time. In total, the top ten clones hold 1.5% to 2% of the sample.

Of note for this clone: This clone's antigen is unknown. At one of its ends the junction is not consistent with the germline gene, which may arise from a read error.

The TCR originated in a girl aged 2-10 years in good health and CMV-seronegative. The material sequenced was PBMCs.

The base sequence is TGTTCCAGCAGAAGGACAGGAATAGAGGGCTACACCTTC. This translates into CSSRRTGIEGYTF. This chain joins TRBV7-9 to TRBJ1-2, and TRBD1 matches 7 of the central bases. The germline V gene (reference sequence) yields SEHNR for CDR1 and FQNEAQ for CDR2. From cysteine to phenylalanine, the CDR3 is 13 amino acids long. The only DNA kept is the CDR3, 39 bases in frame from the first base. With all but the CDR3 taken from the reference TRBV7-9 and TRBJ1-2 genes, the full variable domain is: DTGVSQNPRHKITKRGQNVTFRCDPISEHNRLYWYRQTLGQGPEFLTYFQNEAQLEKSRLLSDRFSAERPKGSFSTLEIQRTEQGDSAMYLCSSRRTGIEGYTFGSGTRLTVV.